One sample yielded the 9 T cell receptor beta chains listed below, sequenced in a study of CD8+ T cells in alopecia areata. cDNA serving as the sequencing template came from extracted, reverse transcribed RNA. Sequencing used immunoSEQ multiplex PCR; TCRdb keeps in-frame clones, though not all of them. The profile shows 120,000 to 150,000 clones, around 87% of them singletons. The material sequenced was CD8+ T cells sorted from blood, taken at week 0. The receptors were sampled from a human donor with alopecia areata.

The rearrangement joins TRBV7-9 to TRBJ2-3; no definite D call. The length of the CDR3 is 14 residues. CDR1 SEHNR and CDR2 FQNEAQ come from the germline V gene (reference sequence). The germline V and J ends were trimmed by 5 bases and 4 bases, with 13 bases remaining between them. The CDR3 region is CASSPGELADTQYF. The CDR3 nucleotides read TGTGCCAGCAGCCCCGGCGAGTTGGCAGATACGCAGTATTTT.

The chain couples TRBV27 to TRBJ2-3; possible D gene TRBD1, 6 bases. Germline CDR1 is MNHEY and CDR2 is SMNVEV (reference sequence). The V end lost 6 bases, the J end lost 0 bases, and 16 bases lay between the germline ends. The CDR3 loop spans 16 amino acids. The CDR3 region is CASSDTGTSSTDTQYF. CDR3 DNA sequence: TGTGCCAGCAGCGATACCGGGACATCTAGCACAGATACGCAGTATTTT.

This clone came up a few times. The V call is TRBV5-6, the J call TRBJ2-3; D uncertain. Deletions cut 0 bases from V and 4 bases from J, with 9 bases between. Germline lookup yields CDR1 SGHDT and CDR2 YYEEEE. The CDR3 loop spans 14 amino acids. The DNA of the CDR3 is TGTGCCAGCAGCTTGGGGTCTGGGGCAGATACGCAGTATTTT. This sequence encodes CASSLGSGADTQYF.

The chain is built from TRBV15 and TRBJ1-2; D is undetermined. Trimming took off 0 bases at V and 7 bases at J, with 6 bases between the two ends. Germline lookup yields CDR1 LNHNV and CDR2 YYDKDF (reference sequence). The CDR3 has 12 amino acids. The CDR3 coding sequence is TGTGCCACCAGCAGAGATCAACGTGGCTACACCTTC. It codes for CATSRDQRGYTF.

V and J are TRBV4-1 and TRBJ2-7; 11 bases fit TRBD1. The germline CDR1 and CDR2 sequences are MGHRA and YSYEKL. The CDR3 length is 17 residues. The J segment lost 3 bases and the V segment lost 1 base, leaving 8 bases of the junction unmatched. The CDR3 DNA sequence: TGCGCCAGCAGCCAAGCGGCTTCCGGGACAGGGGGCTACGAGCAGTACTTC. This translates into CASSQAASGTGGYEQYF.

The chain has TRBV7-7 and TRBJ2-3, with D maybe TRBD2 (5 bases). In germline, CDR1 is SSHAT, CDR2 FNYEAQ (reference sequence). V was clipped by 3 bases and J by 1 base, with 8 bases between them. This CDR3 comprises 14 residues. The CDR3 reads CASSLERGTDTQYF. The CDR3 DNA reads as TGTGCCAGCAGCTTGGAGAGGGGCACAGATACGCAGTATTTT.

The genes are TRBV5-1 and TRBJ2-7; TRBD2 agrees at 11 bases. The CDR3 has 15 amino acids. V shed 0 bases and J 6 bases; nucleotides not matched to a gene: 5. Germline CDR1 is SGHRS and CDR2 is YFSETQ. CDR3 in DNA: TGCGCCAGCAGCTTGGAACTAGCGGGAGTAGTCGAGCAGTACTTC. Protein: CASSLELAGVVEQYF.

CDR3 protein: CASSRGTSGSWYQETQYF. For the CDR3, the DNA is TGTGCCAGTAGTAGAGGGACTAGCGGGAGTTGGTACCAAGAGACCCAGTACTTC. The chain joins TRBV19 to TRBJ2-5, with TRBD2 matching over 14 bases. The V segment lost 4 bases and the J segment 0 bases; nucleotides outside the gene matches: 7. Germline loops: CDR1 LNHDA, CDR2 SQIVND (reference sequence). The CDR3 is 18 residues long.

The chain links TRBV14 to TRBJ2-5, with 8 bases that match TRBD1. CDR3 length: 15 amino acids. The germline V gene has CDR1 SGHDN and CDR2 FVKESK. J was trimmed by 5 bases and V by 4 bases; bases with no gene match: 9. Here the CDR3 reads CASSLAQGAGETQYF. CDR3 nucleotide sequence: TGTGCCAGCAGCCTCGCCCAGGGGGCTGGGGAGACCCAGTACTTC.